The next 24 T cell receptor beta chains were all read from a single sample in a study of technical replicates of blood from a few donors. Profiled with immunoSEQ multiplex PCR; TCRdb holds only in-frame clones, not every one. This sample has tens of thousands of clones, with 96% found just once. The sample taken for sequencing was T cells isolated from PBMCs. These receptors originate from a human donor in good health.

The chain employs TRBV9 and TRBJ2-7; the D gene is possibly TRBD1 (5 bases). The V and J ends lost 1 base and 2 bases respectively, with 13 bases between them. The germline V gene has CDR1 SGDLS and CDR2 YYNGEE. This CDR3 spans 15 amino acids. CDR3 coding DNA: TGTGCCAGCAGCGTACAGGCAGGGAACCCCTACGAGCAGTACTTC. Protein sequence: CASSVQAGNPYEQYF.

The J gene is TRBJ2-1, the V gene TRBV28; TRBD2 matches at 7 bases. V dropped 2 bases and J dropped 7; count of bases not matched to a gene: 14. This CDR3 has 17 amino acids. In germline, CDR1 is MDHEN, CDR2 SYDVKM. The CDR3 reads CASSLPRTGGGKNEQFF. As DNA, the CDR3 is TGTGCCAGCAGTTTACCTAGAACTGGGGGGGGGAAAAATGAGCAGTTCTTC.

The chain carries TRBV6-4 and TRBJ2-2, with unresolved D. The CDR3 spans 13 residues. Germline lookup yields CDR1 MRHNA and CDR2 SNTAGT. Trimming pared 4 bases from V and 4 bases from J, leaving 7 bases between. This CDR3 is CASSAWATGELFF. CDR3 sequence (DNA): TGTGCCAGCAGTGCATGGGCCACCGGGGAGCTGTTTTTT.

V is TRBV27 and J is TRBJ1-4, with 12 bases fitting TRBD1. Per the germline V gene, CDR1 is MNHEY and CDR2 is SMNVEV (reference sequence). Trimming at V came to 6 bases and at J to 5 bases, leaving 19 bases not matched to a gene. This CDR3 region has 20 residues. The CDR3 loop reads CASSPSRGQGAWILNEKLFF. CDR3 DNA sequence: TGTGCCAGCAGCCCCAGCCGGGGACAGGGGGCTTGGATACTGAATGAAAAACTGTTTTTT.

This sequence joins TRBV20-1 and TRBJ2-1; TRBD2 matches at 10 bases. Germline CDR1 reads DFQATT; CDR2 reads SNEGSKA (reference sequence). The CDR3 loop spans 11 amino acids. V gave up 6 bases and J gave up 16 bases; unmatched junction bases: 9. The CDR3 reads CSAPSSGSKFF. CDR3 in DNA: TGCAGTGCACCCTCTAGCGGGAGTAAATTCTTC.

This clone was detected only once. This chain links TRBV11-2 with TRBJ2-1; TRBD2 matches 10 bases. The CDR3 totals 15 residues. Unmatched junction bases numbered 3, after V lost 2 bases and J lost 5 bases. CDR1 is SGHAT and CDR2 is FQNNGV in the germline V gene. This CDR3 is CASSLSSGSHNEQFF. CDR3 nucleotide sequence: TGTGCCAGCAGCTTATCTAGCGGGAGCCACAATGAGCAGTTCTTC.

The gene calls are TRBV4-1 and TRBJ2-7, with 12 bases aligning to TRBD2. J gave up 4 bases and V 4 bases, and 5 bases lay outside the gene matches. In germline, CDR1 is MGHRA, CDR2 YSYEKL. The CDR3 contains 15 residues. The CDR3 sequence is CASSPTSGSRYEQYF. As DNA, the CDR3 is TGCGCCAGCAGCCCGACTAGCGGGAGTAGGTACGAGCAGTACTTC.

The V call is TRBV30, the J call TRBJ1-3, with D possibly TRBD1 on 6 matching bases. The V end lost 3 bases, the J end lost 4 bases, and 16 bases lay between the germline ends. The CDR3 is 15 residues long. Germline values: CDR1 GTSNPN, CDR2 SVGIG (reference sequence). Written as DNA, the CDR3 is TGTGCCTGGAGATTTCAGAAAGGGGGAGGAAACACCATATATTTT. Residues: CAWRFQKGGGNTIYF.

The chain joins TRBV27 to TRBJ2-7, with TRBD2 as a possible D gene (5 bases). The CDR3 loop spans 14 amino acids. CDR1 is MNHEY and CDR2 is SMNVEV in the germline V gene (reference sequence). The germline V and J ends were trimmed by 2 bases and 2 bases, with 10 bases remaining between them. As DNA, the CDR3 is TGTGCCAGCAGTTTAAATGTCGGGGCCTACGAGCAGTACTTC. It yields the protein CASSLNVGAYEQYF.

V gene TRBV11-2 combines with J gene TRBJ1-1; 7 bases match TRBD1. Germline V CDR1 and CDR2: SGHAT, FQNNGV. V lost 4 bases and J lost 0; bases outside the gene matches: 8. The CDR3 is 16 amino acids. This CDR3 reads CASSSRTGTMNTEAFF. The CDR3 nucleotides read TGTGCCAGCAGCTCCCGGACAGGAACGATGAACACTGAAGCTTTCTTT.

The chain carries TRBV6-5 and TRBJ2-7; no reliable D call. Germline V gene sequence: CDR1 MNHEY, CDR2 SVGAGI. The V and J ends lost 0 bases and 3 bases respectively, with 9 bases between them. The CDR3 is made up of 14 amino acids. The CDR3 nucleotides are TGTGCCAGCAGTTACTCCGACTCGAACTACGAGCAGTACTTC. Amino acid sequence: CASSYSDSNYEQYF.

The chain links TRBV2 to TRBJ2-7; D ambiguous. Trimming removed 3 bases at V and 0 bases at J, with 12 bases between. CDR1 is SNHLY and CDR2 is FYNNEI in the germline V gene. The CDR3 runs 15 residues. CDR3 in amino acids: CASSDFQLLSYEQYF. The CDR3 DNA sequence: TGTGCCAGCAGTGACTTCCAACTGCTCTCCTACGAGCAGTACTTC.

The rearrangement joins TRBV10-1 to TRBJ2-2; D is unclear. Germline V gene data show CDR1 as WNHNN and CDR2 as SYGVQD (reference sequence). The CDR3 is 16 residues long. Between the trimmed V and J ends, which lost 3 bases and 1 base, there was a span of 12 bases. The CDR3 here is CASSDSAERNTGELFF. CDR3 coding DNA: TGCGCCAGCAGTGACTCTGCGGAGCGGAACACCGGGGAGCTGTTTTTT.

This clone was counted between two and nine times. CDR3 in amino acids: CASSFPGVDEQFF. DNA of the CDR3: TGTGCCAGCAGCTTCCCGGGAGTGGATGAGCAGTTCTTC. The J gene is TRBJ2-1, the V gene TRBV11-2; a possible D gene is TRBD2 (6 bases). Germline V lookup: CDR1 SGHAT, CDR2 FQNNGV. Between the trimmed V and J ends, which lost 3 bases and 8 bases, there was a span of 11 bases. The CDR3 length is 13 residues.

The chain employs TRBV27 and TRBJ2-7, with TRBD1 as a possible D gene (5 bases). This CDR3 region has 13 residues. Trimming took 8 bases from V and 2 from J, leaving 13 bases between them. Germline assignment: CDR1 MNHEY and CDR2 SMNVEV (reference sequence). CDR3: CASGPGSAYEQYF. The CDR3 DNA is TGTGCCAGCGGCCCAGGGTCAGCCTACGAGCAGTACTTC.

The chain combines TRBV6-5 with TRBJ1-1, with no clear D. The germline CDR1 and CDR2 sequences are MNHEY and SVGAGI. V lost 2 bases and J lost 4, with 8 bases in between. The CDR3 spans 13 residues. DNA for the CDR3: TGTGCCAGCAGTTACAGTGCCGGCACTGAAGCTTTCTTT. This encodes CASSYSAGTEAFF.

In its sample, this clone was seen once. The chain employs TRBV7-9 and TRBJ1-5; D is uncertain. This CDR3 has 12 residues. Germline-derived CDR1 and CDR2 are SEHNR and FQNEAQ (reference sequence). V was clipped by 5 bases and J by 6 bases, with 8 bases between them. CDR3 region: CASSAAGQPQHF. The CDR3 nucleotides are TGTGCCAGCAGCGCAGCGGGTCAGCCCCAGCATTTT.

The genes are TRBV30 and TRBJ2-5; tentatively, D is TRBD1 (5 bases). V was pared by 3 bases and J by 3 bases, with 17 bases between. Germline loops: CDR1 GTSNPN, CDR2 SVGIG (reference sequence). CDR3 length: 15 amino acids. The CDR3 region has the DNA TGTGCCTGGAGCTTGTGGGGCGCACGGGAAGAGACCCAGTACTTC. Its protein product is CAWSLWGAREETQYF.

J is TRBJ2-2 and V is TRBV14; 12 nucleotides match TRBD2. V lost 4 bases, J lost 7 bases, and 19 bases stayed unmatched. CDR3 length: 20 amino acids. Germline V gene lookup returns CDR1 SGHDN and CDR2 FVKESK. CDR3 protein: CASSPFSKLAGGLLRGELFF. CDR3 sequence (DNA): TGTGCCAGCAGCCCCTTCTCCAAACTAGCGGGAGGTTTGCTTCGCGGGGAGCTGTTTTTT.

DNA of the CDR3: TGTGCTAGTGGTGGGGGGGACATCAAGGGCCCGAGAGGGGACACTGAAGCTTTCTTT. Translation: CASGGGDIKGPRGDTEAFF. The J gene is TRBJ1-1, the V gene TRBV12-5, with D perhaps matching TRBD1 (6 bases). V was trimmed by 5 bases and J by 3 bases, leaving 28 bases between them. Germline CDR1 reads LGHNT; CDR2 reads FRNRAP. The CDR3 has 19 residues. The complete variable domain, with remaining parts taken from reference TRBV12-5 and TRBJ1-1, reads DARVTQTPRHKVTEMGQEVTMRCQPILGHNTVFWYRQTMMQGLELLAYFRNRAPLDDSGMPKDRFSAEMPDATLATLKIQPSEPRDSAVYFCASGGGDIKGPRGDTEAFFGQGTRLTVV.

This sequence joins TRBV14 and TRBJ1-2; no definite D call. CDR3 length: 15 amino acids. V was cut by 1 base and J by 2 bases, with 11 bases left in between. The germline CDR1 and CDR2 sequences are SGHDN and FVKESK. The CDR3 bases are TGTGCCAGCAGCCAAGGGCAGTTCGGGAACTATGGCTACACCTTC. Translated, it gives CASSQGQFGNYGYTF.

This chain connects TRBV5-4 to TRBJ1-1; maybe TRBD1 (6 bases). Deletions cut 4 bases from V and 1 base from J, with 11 bases between. The germline V gene encodes CDR1 SGHNT and CDR2 YYREEE (reference sequence). The CDR3 totals 14 residues. CDR3 sequence (DNA): TGTGCCAGCAGCATAGGACAGACGAACACTGAAGCTTTCTTT. Protein: CASSIGQTNTEAFF. Combining the CDR3 with reference TRBV5-4 and TRBJ1-1 gives the whole variable domain ETGVTQSPTHLIKTRGQQVTLRCSSQSGHNTVSWYQQALGQGPQFIFQYYREEENGRGNFPPRFSGLQFPNYSSELNVNALELDDSALYLCASSIGQTNTEAFFGQGTRLTVV.

This chain links TRBV4-1 with TRBJ1-1, with D tentatively TRBD1 (6 bases). Germline CDR1 and CDR2: MGHRA and YSYEKL. The length of the CDR3 is 13 residues. V lost 0 bases to trimming and J lost 5 bases, with 7 bases between them. The CDR3 nucleotides read TGCGCCAGCAGCCAAGACAGGGGAACTGAAGCTTTCTTT. Its protein is CASSQDRGTEAFF.

J is TRBJ2-2 and V is TRBV11-3; 9 bases are a match to TRBD1. Germline lookup yields CDR1 SGHNT and CDR2 YENEEA. Unmatched junction bases numbered 6, after V lost 5 bases and J lost 5 bases. The CDR3 has 15 residues. The CDR3: CASSQGQGWTGELFF. The CDR3 DNA reads as TGTGCCAGCAGCCAGGGACAGGGTTGGACCGGGGAGCTGTTTTTT. Combining the CDR3 with reference TRBV11-3 and TRBJ2-2 gives the whole variable domain EAGVVQSPRYKIIEKKQPVAFWCNPISGHNTLYWYLQNLGQGPELLIRYENEEAVDDSQLPKDRFSAERLKGVDSTLKIQPAELGDSAVYLCASSQGQGWTGELFFGEGSRLTVL.